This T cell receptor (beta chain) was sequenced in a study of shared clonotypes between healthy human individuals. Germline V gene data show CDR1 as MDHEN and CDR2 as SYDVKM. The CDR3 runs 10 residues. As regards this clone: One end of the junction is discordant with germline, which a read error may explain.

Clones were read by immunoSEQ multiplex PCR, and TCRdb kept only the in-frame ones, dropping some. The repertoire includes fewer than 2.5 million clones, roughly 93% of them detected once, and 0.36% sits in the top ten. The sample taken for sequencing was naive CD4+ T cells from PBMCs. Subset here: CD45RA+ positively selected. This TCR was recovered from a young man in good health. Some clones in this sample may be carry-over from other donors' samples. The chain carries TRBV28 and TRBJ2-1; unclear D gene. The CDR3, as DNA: TGTGCCAGCGGTTTCAATGAGCAGTTCTTC. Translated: CASGFNEQFF.